A single sample gave rise to the 23 T cell receptor beta chains below, sequenced in a study of CD8 T cells in ankylosing spondylitis (dated by TCRdb to about 2017). Library generation was performed with 5' RACE. The sequencer was an Illumina HiSeq 2500. The public reads were quality trimmed at Q25 with fastp and then assembled into clones with MiXCR by TCRdb, keeping productive beta chains. Records with the same CDR3 protein are collapsed into one entry carrying the most frequent genes and DNA. A total of about 250,000 distinct CDR3 sequences appear in this sample, roughly a quarter of them only once. Clones ranked in the top ten supply approximately 0.61% of the sample. What was sequenced was blood, either unsorted or a sorted T cell fraction (not recorded which). The receptor set was obtained from a male donor with ankylosing spondylitis or in good health (not recorded which).

There are a few counts of this clonotype. J is TRBJ2-3 and V is TRBV11-2; D possibly corresponds to TRBD1 (5 bases). The CDR3 contains 13 residues. Per the germline V gene, CDR1 is SGHAT and CDR2 is FQNNGV. V lost 5 bases and J lost 4, with 10 bases in between. The CDR3 DNA sequence: TGTGCCAGCAGCCCCCAGGGTCCAGATACGCAGTATTTT. Protein sequence: CASSPQGPDTQYF.

The chain has TRBV20-1 and TRBJ2-3, with a tentative D call TRBD1 (6 bases). The germline gives CDR1 DFQATT, CDR2 SNEGSKA (reference sequence). V shed 5 bases and J shed 3 bases, with 12 bases lying between them. The CDR3 has 13 residues. The CDR3 DNA reads as TGCAGTGCTGAACAGGGTGGGACAGATACGCAGTATTTT. It yields the protein CSAEQGGTDTQYF.

This clonotype turned up a few times. An end of the junction differs from the germline gene, which may be a read error. The rearrangement joins TRBV20-1 to TRBJ2-3, with 7 bases lining up with TRBD2. This CDR3 has 16 amino acids. From germline, CDR1 is DFQATT and CDR2 SNEGSKA (reference sequence). In DNA form, the CDR3 reads TGCTGTGCTAGAGATCTCCCGAGCGGGGGCACAGATACGCAGTATTTT. Translated: CCARDLPSGGTDTQYF.

This clonotype was recorded many times. The chain carries TRBV29-1 and TRBJ2-7, with D perhaps TRBD1 or TRBD2 (5 bases each). The germline V and J ends were trimmed by 5 bases and 4 bases, with 9 bases remaining between them. The CDR3 covers 11 residues. CDR1 and CDR2 (germline): SQVTM, ANQGSEA. The CDR3 sequence is CSVRGVYEQYF. For the CDR3, the DNA is TGCAGCGTTAGGGGAGTTTACGAGCAGTACTTC.

This clonotype was counted between two and nine times. CDR3 amino acids: CSARGGDRETQYF. In DNA form, the CDR3 reads TGCAGTGCTAGAGGGGGGGATAGAGAGACCCAGTACTTC. The V gene is TRBV20-1, the J gene TRBJ2-5; tentative D call: TRBD2 (6 bases). The CDR3 spans 13 residues. V lost 1 base to trimming and J lost 4 bases, with 10 bases between them. Germline CDR1 reads DFQATT; CDR2 reads SNEGSKA (reference sequence).

In this sample, this clonotype turned up a few times. The chain joins TRBV20-1 to TRBJ1-5, with D tentatively TRBD1 (6 bases). V was clipped by 6 bases and J by 1 base, with 19 bases between them. Germline-derived CDR1 and CDR2 are DFQATT and SNEGSKA (reference sequence). The CDR3 covers 16 residues. The CDR3 nucleotides read TGCAGTGCACCCGTTGAGGGGGGGTTGAGCAATCAGCCCCAGCATTTT. It is translated as CSAPVEGGLSNQPQHF.

This clonotype has a count of ten or more. The chain's CDR3 is CASSQRGTDEQFF. In DNA, the CDR3 is TGTGCCAGCAGCCAGAGGGGTACGGATGAGCAGTTCTTC. The rearrangement joins TRBV3-1 to TRBJ2-1, with D tentatively TRBD1 or TRBD2 (5 bases each). The germline V gene encodes CDR1 LGHDT and CDR2 YNNKEL (reference sequence). This CDR3 has 13 residues. V lost 3 bases and J 8 bases, leaving 11 bases between the germline ends.

V gene TRBV20-1 combines with J gene TRBJ2-1; 7 bases map to TRBD2. Germline V gives CDR1 DFQATT, CDR2 SNEGSKA (reference sequence). Unmatched junction bases numbered 5, after V lost 0 bases and J lost 3 bases. The CDR3 covers 15 residues. CDR3 sequence reads: CSARDPAGNYNEQFF. The DNA of the CDR3 is TGCAGTGCTAGAGATCCAGCGGGGAACTACAATGAGCAGTTCTTC.

This rearrangement joins TRBV27 to TRBJ2-4, with a possible D match to TRBD2 (5 bases). Germline V gene lookup returns CDR1 MNHEY and CDR2 SMNVEV (reference sequence). The CDR3 is 16 amino acids. The V end lost 5 bases, the J end lost 1 base, and 15 bases lay between the germline ends. The CDR3 sequence is CASSPFGLRAKNIQYF. In DNA, the CDR3 is TGTGCCAGCAGTCCCTTTGGACTTCGGGCCAAAAACATTCAGTACTTC.

V is TRBV7-2 and J is TRBJ2-1; D may correspond to TRBD1 or TRBD2 (5 bases each). V was clipped by 3 bases and J by 3 bases, with 12 bases between them. In germline, CDR1 is SGHTA, CDR2 FQGNSA. The CDR3 sequence is 15 residues long. The CDR3: CASSLGRESYNEQFF. The CDR3 nucleotides read TGTGCCAGCAGCTTGGGCAGGGAGAGCTACAATGAGCAGTTCTTC.

This clonotype was observed many times. CDR3 nucleotide sequence: TGTGCCACCAGCTCTAACCCCCGGGACACCTCGTTCTTC. Translating gives CATSSNPRDTSFF. The chain combines TRBV15 with TRBJ2-1; D may be TRBD1 (6 bases). Germline CDR1 is LNHNV and CDR2 is YYDKDF (reference sequence). This CDR3 has 13 amino acids. V lost 5 bases and J lost 15, with 20 bases in between.

This clonotype was seen ten or more times. The V and J genes are TRBV29-1 and TRBJ2-5; 7 bases align to TRBD2. Germline values: CDR1 SQVTM, CDR2 ANQGSEA. J was trimmed by 7 bases and V by 7 bases; bases with no gene match: 9. The CDR3 runs to 12 residues. The CDR3 sequence: CSAKRGEGTQYF. For the CDR3, the DNA is TGCAGCGCCAAAAGAGGGGAGGGGACCCAGTACTTC. Using reference TRBV29-1 and TRBJ2-5 for the parts outside the CDR3, the full variable domain is SAVISQKPSRDICQRGTSLTIQCQVDSQVTMMFWYRQQPGQSLTLIATANQGSEATYESGFVIDKFPISRPNLTFSTLTVSNMSPEDSSIYLCSAKRGEGTQYFGPGTRLLVL.

The chain carries TRBV7-3 and TRBJ2-2; 14 bases match TRBD2. The junction had 7 bases not matched to a gene; V was cut back by 6 bases and J by 7 bases. The CDR3 consists of 16 residues. Germline V gene lookup returns CDR1 SGHTA and CDR2 FQGTGA. The DNA for the CDR3 is TGTGCCAGCAGTCGGACGGGACTAGCGGGGGTCGGGGAGCTGTTTTTT. Amino acid sequence: CASSRTGLAGVGELFF.

In its sample, this clonotype was seen many times. The chain couples TRBV5-1 to TRBJ2-5, with TRBD2 as a possible D gene (6 bases). The V end lost 4 bases, the J end lost 2 bases, and 15 bases lay between the germline ends. The CDR3 consists of 15 residues. Germline loops: CDR1 SGHRS, CDR2 YFSETQ. CDR3 DNA sequence: TGCGCCAGCAGCCCGGCGTGGGGGACTCAAGAGACCCAGTACTTC. Encoded protein: CASSPAWGTQETQYF.

This rearrangement joins TRBV12-3 or TRBV12-4 to TRBJ1-3; tentatively, D is TRBD1 (6 bases). The CDR3 is 16 residues long. Trimming pared 5 bases from V and 3 bases from J, leaving 17 bases between. CDR3 DNA sequence: TGTGCCAGCAGTCCAAGCGAGGGGGGGAGTGGAAACACCATATATTTT. It yields the protein CASSPSEGGSGNTIYF.

The chain joins TRBV7-3 to TRBJ2-3; D ambiguous. The length of the CDR3 is 14 residues. V was shortened by 1 base and J by 6 bases, with 11 bases between the two germline ends. Germline V CDR1 and CDR2: SGHTA, FQGTGA. CDR3 nucleotides: TGTGCCAGCAGCTTAATGTCTACTGTGGATACGCAGTATTTT. As protein: CASSLMSTVDTQYF.

This clonotype occurred many times. The gene calls are TRBV7-8 and TRBJ2-6, with a possible D match to TRBD2 (5 bases). Trimming took off 1 base at V and 2 bases at J, with 9 bases between the two ends. CDR3 size: 16 residues. Germline V gives CDR1 SGHVS, CDR2 FQNEAQ. For the CDR3, the DNA is TGTGCCAGCAGCTTAGGATCGGGGACTGGGGCCAACGTCCTGACTTTC. It specifies CASSLGSGTGANVLTF.

In this sample, this clonotype turned up a few times. V and J are TRBV6-6 and TRBJ2-7; 9 bases fit TRBD1. The junction had 5 bases not matched to a gene; V was cut back by 5 bases and J by 0 bases. The CDR3 is 15 amino acids. Germline loops: CDR1 MNHNY, CDR2 SVGAGI (reference sequence). CDR3 loop: CASSPVDRGSYEQYF. The CDR3 region has the DNA TGTGCCAGCAGTCCCGTGGACAGGGGCTCCTACGAGCAGTACTTC.

This clonotype has a count of ten or more. The J gene is TRBJ2-2, the V gene TRBV6-1, with D hard to call. There are 14 residues in the CDR3. Germline CDR1 is MNHNS and CDR2 is SASEGT. Trimming pared 11 bases from V and 0 bases from J, leaving 13 bases between. The chain's CDR3 is CALLGPANTGELFF. CDR3 DNA sequence: TGTGCCCTGCTAGGGCCGGCGAACACCGGGGAGCTGTTTTTT.

In its sample, this clonotype was seen a few times. V gene TRBV20-1 combines with J gene TRBJ2-7; 7 nucleotides agree with TRBD2. V was pared by 3 bases and J by 7 bases, with 3 bases of the junction left unmatched. The CDR3 length is 11 residues. Germline V gene lookup returns CDR1 DFQATT and CDR2 SNEGSKA (reference sequence). In nucleotides, the CDR3 is TGCAGTGCTAGCGGGGGGAGAGAGCAGTACTTC. The encoded protein is CSASGGREQYF.

There are a few counts of this clonotype. V is TRBV12-3 or TRBV12-4 and J is TRBJ2-7; D remains ambiguous. There are 13 residues in the CDR3. V shed 2 bases and J shed 7 bases, with 12 bases lying between them. As DNA, the CDR3 is TGTGCCAGCAGTTTACTCTCAGTCGGGGAGCAGTACTTC. Translating gives CASSLLSVGEQYF.

The chain employs TRBV29-1 and TRBJ2-1, with TRBD2 matching over 9 bases. V gave up 6 bases and J gave up 0 bases; unmatched junction bases: 6. The CDR3 covers 15 residues. Germline lookup yields CDR1 SQVTM and CDR2 ANQGSEA. CDR3 nucleotide sequence: TGCAGCGTGGGGACTAGCCCAAGCTCCTACAATGAGCAGTTCTTC. Its translation: CSVGTSPSSYNEQFF.

This clonotype was seen only a few times. This chain connects TRBV20-1 to TRBJ1-6; D uncertain. Germline lookup yields CDR1 DFQATT and CDR2 SNEGSKA (reference sequence). V lost 3 bases and J lost 0, with 18 bases in between. The CDR3 has 18 residues. CDR3 protein: CSASPYRRWSSYNSPLHF. CDR3 nucleotides: TGCAGTGCTAGTCCCTATCGCCGATGGAGCTCCTATAATTCACCCCTCCACTTT.